This TCR beta chain was sequenced for a study of blood T cell repertoires in COVID-19. On the study more broadly: Some COVID-19 samples were acute and others convalescent; all came from the United States, Italy and Spain. T cells, B-cell-depleted T cells, or PBMCs provided the cDNA or gDNA that served as material.

Germline V gene data show CDR1 as LNHDA and CDR2 as SQIVND (reference sequence). CDR3 length: 15 amino acids. Between the trimmed V and J ends, which lost 3 bases and 4 bases, there was a span of 13 bases. Authors' analysis steps: Cell counts per sample came from amplifying reference gene primers. Profiling relied on immunoSEQ multiplex PCR, and the TCRdb table lists in-frame clones only, not all of them. V, J and clone size reflect that table, while D and trimming were determined from the DNA. Among some 260,000 clones listed, 70% to 90% were seen once. Specimen: peripheral blood. V gene TRBV19 combines with J gene TRBJ2-1; the D gene is possibly TRBD1 (6 bases). The sequence came from a young man with active or convalescent COVID-19. The chain's CDR3 is CASSIRDKVYNEQFF. CDR3 DNA: TGTGCCAGTAGTATTCGGGACAAGGTTTACAATGAGCAGTTCTTC.